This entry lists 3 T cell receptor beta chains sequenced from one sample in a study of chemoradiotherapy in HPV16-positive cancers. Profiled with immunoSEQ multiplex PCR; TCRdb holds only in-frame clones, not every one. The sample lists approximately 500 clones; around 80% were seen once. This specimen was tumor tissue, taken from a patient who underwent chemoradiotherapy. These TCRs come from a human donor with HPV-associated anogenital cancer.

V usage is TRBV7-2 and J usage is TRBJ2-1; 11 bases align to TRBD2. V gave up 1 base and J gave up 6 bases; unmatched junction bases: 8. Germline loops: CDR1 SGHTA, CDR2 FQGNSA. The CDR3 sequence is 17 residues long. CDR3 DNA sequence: TGTGCCAGCAGCTTAGTCAGCATGACTAGCGGGGCCAATGAGCAGTTCTTC. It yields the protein CASSLVSMTSGANEQFF. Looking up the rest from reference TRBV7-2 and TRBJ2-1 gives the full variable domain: GAGVSQSPSNKVTEKGKDVELRCDPISGHTALYWYRQSLGQGLEFLIYFQGNSAPDKSGLPSDRFSAERTGGSVSTLTIQRTQQEDSAVYLCASSLVSMTSGANEQFFGPGTRLTVL.

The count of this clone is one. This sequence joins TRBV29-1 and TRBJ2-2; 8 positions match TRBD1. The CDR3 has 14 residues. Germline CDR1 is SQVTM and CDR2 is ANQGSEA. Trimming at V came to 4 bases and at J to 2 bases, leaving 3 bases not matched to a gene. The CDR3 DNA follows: TGCAGCGTTGCACAGGGGGGTAACACCGGGGAGCTGTTTTTT. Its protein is CSVAQGGNTGELFF.

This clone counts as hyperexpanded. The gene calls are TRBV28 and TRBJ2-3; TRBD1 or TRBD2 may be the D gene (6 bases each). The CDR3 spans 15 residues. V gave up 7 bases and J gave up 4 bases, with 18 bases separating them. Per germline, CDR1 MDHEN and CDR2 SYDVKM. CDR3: CASTYEGGRSDTQYF. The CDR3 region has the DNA TGTGCCAGCACCTACGAGGGGGGTCGGTCAGATACGCAGTATTTT.